This T cell receptor (beta chain) came from a study of blood T cell repertoires in COVID-19. Germline loops: CDR1 LNHDA, CDR2 SQIVND (reference sequence). V gave up 3 bases and J gave up 8 bases, with 16 bases separating them. The CDR3 extends over 14 amino acids. The authors' processing: Amplification with reference gene primers provided the estimates of nucleated cell counts. Some clones are missing from TCRdb's copy, which holds only in-frame ones; the method was immunoSEQ multiplex PCR. The DNA was the basis for D and trimming; V, J and clone size are from that table. The repertoire has 200,000 to 250,000 clones, approximately 78% of them found once; the top ten carry approximately 8.4%.

The sequencing sample was made of peripheral blood. This TCR was recovered from a woman of 80 years or more with COVID-19, enrolled during active disease. The V call is TRBV19, the J call TRBJ1-2, with D perhaps TRBD1 (5 bases). CDR3 loop: CASSMDTLAIGYTF. In DNA form, the CDR3 reads TGTGCCAGTAGTATGGACACACTGGCTATAGGCTACACCTTC.